The 8 T cell receptor beta chains listed next were all sequenced from one sample in a study of T cell responses to AZD1222 COVID-19 vaccine. The repertoire was sequenced with immunoSEQ multiplex PCR; TCRdb's copy has only in-frame clones and lacks some. The sample carries under 150,000 clones, roughly 92% recorded once. Sequences were derived from peripheral blood, sampled on day 0 of AZD1222 vaccination. The receptors shown here come from an adult in good health.

The CDR3 bases are TGTGCCAGCAGCTTAGGTCGGGGAGGGGAGACCCAGTACTTC. It specifies CASSLGRGGETQYF. The chain recombines TRBV7-9 with TRBJ2-5, with 7 positions matching TRBD2. The V and J ends lost 1 base and 5 bases, in that order; junction bases with no gene match: 4. This CDR3 is 14 amino acids long. Germline loops: CDR1 SEHNR, CDR2 FQNEAQ (reference sequence).

The chain couples TRBV10-1 to TRBJ2-1, with 7 bases matching TRBD2. The CDR3 totals 16 residues. Germline trimming cut 3 bases from V and 8 bases from J; bases unmatched to any gene: 13. Per germline, CDR1 WNHNN and CDR2 SYGVQD (reference sequence). The CDR3 region is CASSDLLGGRSYEQFF. In DNA, the CDR3 is TGCGCCAGCAGTGATTTATTAGGCGGGAGATCTTATGAGCAGTTCTTC.

The chain carries TRBV7-2 and TRBJ1-2; TRBD1 matches at 12 bases. Trimming removed 4 bases from V and 7 bases from J; junction bases left unmatched: 7. The germline CDR1 and CDR2 sequences are SGHTA and FQGNSA. CDR3 length equals 15 residues. The CDR3 nucleotides are TGTGCCAGCAGCTCCGACGGGACAGGGGGCAGTGGCTACACCTTC. As protein: CASSSDGTGGSGYTF.

The chain links TRBV3-1 (or the pseudogene TRBV3-2) to TRBJ1-2; possible D gene TRBD1, 5 bases. Trimming pared 3 bases from V and 8 bases from J, leaving 19 bases between. CDR3 length: 15 amino acids. Germline V gives CDR1 LGHDT, CDR2 YNNKEL (reference sequence). The CDR3 DNA is TGTGCCAGCAGCCATGGGCCCGGGACCTCCTCGGGCTACACCTTC. Amino acids: CASSHGPGTSSGYTF.

In nucleotides, the CDR3 is TGTGCCAGCAGCTTAGAGGGGGAGGCTGGAAACACCATATATTTT. As protein: CASSLEGEAGNTIYF. This chain joins TRBV7-9 and TRBJ1-3, with D tentatively TRBD1 (6 bases). The germline CDR1 and CDR2 sequences are SEHNR and FQNEAQ (reference sequence). The V and J ends lost 1 base and 2 bases respectively, with 9 bases between them. The CDR3 extends over 15 amino acids.

The V call is TRBV5-1, the J call TRBJ2-3; D may be TRBD2 (5 bases). The CDR3 sequence is 14 residues long. Germline loops: CDR1 SGHRS, CDR2 YFSETQ. V dropped 1 base and J dropped 0 bases, with 6 bases sitting between them. CDR3 bases: TGCGCCAGCAGCTTGAGGGAGAGCACAGATACGCAGTATTTT. It yields the protein CASSLRESTDTQYF.

This clone has more than one count but fewer than ten. This chain links TRBV10-3 with TRBJ2-7; 10 nucleotides align to TRBD1. The CDR3 is 15 residues long. After removal of 2 bases from V and 4 bases from J, the junction contained 5 bases not matched to a gene. Germline V gene lookup returns CDR1 ENHRY and CDR2 SYGVKD. CDR3 bases: TGTGCCATCAGTGAGAGGACAGGGGGAAGTTACGAGCAGTACTTC. Protein: CAISERTGGSYEQYF.

The J gene is TRBJ1-1, the V gene TRBV9, with TRBD1 identical over 9 bases. V shed 2 bases, J shed 3 bases, and the junction held 5 bases outside the gene matches. The CDR3 extends over 15 amino acids. Germline values: CDR1 SGDLS, CDR2 YYNGEE. The CDR3 reads CASSVRGQGDTEAFF. CDR3 bases: TGTGCCAGCAGCGTTCGGGGACAGGGCGACACTGAAGCTTTCTTT. Based on the CDR3 plus reference TRBV9 and TRBJ1-1, the full variable domain is DSGVTQTPKHLITATGQRVTLRCSPRSGDLSVYWYQQSLDQGLQFLIQYYNGEERAKGNILERFSAQQFPDLHSELNLSSLELGDSALYFCASSVRGQGDTEAFFGQGTRLTVV.